Below, one TCR beta chain is given with its context. The data were taken from a study of a mutant IDH1 vaccine in newly diagnosed glioma. For the study at large: Treatment recipients were about 62% male and about 40% female, and their mean age was around 39 years.

As to time point: baseline, week 1 (first vaccination visit). The treatment: pre-vaccination baseline after standard-of-care therapy. Profiling relied on immunoSEQ multiplex PCR, and the TCRdb table lists in-frame clones only, not all of them. The sample gives fewer than 100,000 clones, about 90% of which show up once; roughly 0.58% is in the top ten. The sequencing here drew on PBMCs, taken from a glioma patient treated with radiotherapy, temozolomide or both. The sequence came from a woman aged 50 to 60 with glioma.

Here the CDR3 DNA reads TGTGCCAGCAGCCCGGAGCGCCTTAATGGCTACACCTTC. It translates to CASSPERLNGYTF. The chain joins TRBV27 to TRBJ1-2; no reliable D call. The V end lost 6 bases, the J end lost 6 bases, and 14 bases lay between the germline ends. This CDR3 spans 13 amino acids. Germline V gene data show CDR1 as MNHEY and CDR2 as SMNVEV (reference sequence).